The 17 T cell receptor beta chains reported below all come from one sample, sequenced in a study of T cell repertoires in cytomegalovirus infection (dated by TCRdb to 2018 to 2020). Instrument on record: Illumina HiSeq 1500. TCRdb passed the public sequencing reads through fastp at Q25 and MiXCR, retaining productive beta sequences. Rows are unified per CDR3 protein, each entry keeping the most common DNA and genes. The sample yields under 200,000 distinct CDR3 sequences; roughly 9.8% were counted once. The ten largest clones capture about 5% of the sample. Sequencing was done on a sample of PBMCs. Receptors were obtained from a human donor in good health (CMV status not recorded). Some clones in this sample may be carry-over from other donors' samples.

This clonotype has only a few counts. J is TRBJ2-7 and V is TRBV7-6; 11 positions agree with TRBD2. The CDR3 sequence is 18 residues long. The ends lost 3 bases at V and 0 bases at J; junction bases unmatched: 10. Germline loops: CDR1 SGHVS, CDR2 FNYEAQ. For the CDR3, the DNA is TGTGCCAGCAGCTTTCCGGGACTAGCGGATATGAGCTCCTACGAGCAGTACTTC. Translating gives CASSFPGLADMSSYEQYF.

This chain joins TRBV5-1 and TRBJ2-3; D ambiguous. The CDR3 has 14 amino acids. CDR1 is SGHRS and CDR2 is YFSETQ in the germline V gene. V was clipped by 3 bases and J by 2 bases, with 10 bases between them. The CDR3 is CASSSGVDTDTQYF. The CDR3 region has the DNA TGCGCCAGCAGCTCAGGCGTGGACACAGATACGCAGTATTTT.

This clonotype occurred a few times. The chain is built from TRBV4-3 and TRBJ1-2; the D is unclear. V was trimmed by 0 bases and J by 4 bases, leaving 15 bases between them. CDR1 LGHNA and CDR2 YSLEER come from the germline V gene. The CDR3 is 16 residues long. CDR3 loop: CASSQESPRAIYGYTF. DNA of the CDR3: TGCGCCAGCAGCCAAGAGAGCCCCCGGGCTATCTATGGCTACACCTTC.

This clonotype was detected many times. The chain joins TRBV12-3 or TRBV12-4 to TRBJ2-3; 8 bases are a match to TRBD2. The CDR3 is 15 amino acids. V was pared by 5 bases and J by 2 bases, with 6 bases of the junction left unmatched. CDR3 amino acids: CASSPERGTTDTQYF. CDR3 DNA sequence: TGTGCCAGCAGTCCTGAGCGGGGGACCACAGATACGCAGTATTTT.

The sample holds many counts of this clonotype. This chain links TRBV7-8 with TRBJ1-1; D gene uncertain. Trimming shortened V by 2 bases and J by 4 bases, and 11 bases separated the two germline ends. Looked up from germline, CDR1 is SGHVS and CDR2 is FQNEAQ. The CDR3 has 14 amino acids. The CDR3 loop is CASSLKGVGTEAFF. Written as DNA, the CDR3 is TGTGCCAGCAGCTTAAAGGGAGTCGGCACTGAAGCTTTCTTT.

This clonotype was seen a handful of times. This sequence joins TRBV12-3 or TRBV12-4 and TRBJ1-5; D ambiguous. The CDR3 is 14 residues long. Trimming left V 1 base short and J 6 bases short, with 10 bases between. The CDR3 DNA is TGTGCCAGCAGTTTAGTGGCAGCCGGTCAGCCCCAGCATTTT. This gives the protein CASSLVAAGQPQHF.

As concerns this clonotype: This clone may be a read error of a much larger clone one base away. This sequence joins TRBV5-5 and TRBJ1-5; D remains unclear. The CDR3 has 13 amino acids. CDR1 is SGHKS and CDR2 is YYEKEE in the germline V gene (reference sequence). Trimming took 2 bases from V and 9 from J, leaving 12 bases between them. As DNA, the CDR3 is TGTGCCAGCAGCTTTGAGCCCAGTGCGCCCCAGCATTTT. Translating gives CASSFEPSAPQHF. The whole variable domain, remainder taken from reference TRBV5-5 and TRBJ1-5, is DAGVTQSPTHLIKTRGQQVTLRCSPISGHKSVSWYQQVLGQGPQFIFQYYEKEERGRGNFPDRFSARQFPNYSSELNVNALLLGDSALYLCASSFEPSAPQHFGDGTRLSIL.

This clonotype has only a few counts. The rearrangement links TRBV5-6 to TRBJ1-1; 8 bases fit TRBD1. Unmatched junction bases numbered 5, after V lost 5 bases and J lost 2 bases. The CDR3 is 14 amino acids. CDR1 and CDR2 (germline): SGHDT, YYEEEE. CDR3 bases: TGTGCCAGCAGACTTACAGGGGGAAACACTGAAGCTTTCTTT. Protein: CASRLTGGNTEAFF.

The V and J genes are TRBV5-1 and TRBJ2-7; D ambiguous. The CDR3 consists of 14 residues. Trimming pared 2 bases from V and 3 bases from J, leaving 12 bases between. The germline CDR1 and CDR2 sequences are SGHRS and YFSETQ. The CDR3 region has the DNA TGCGCCAGCAGCTTCGATACCCAGTACTACGAGCAGTACTTC. It encodes CASSFDTQYYEQYF.

This clonotype showed up many times. The CDR3 here is CASSLGLAGFSYNEQFF. The CDR3 nucleotides are TGTGCCAGCAGCTTAGGACTAGCGGGTTTCTCCTACAATGAGCAGTTCTTC. The gene calls are TRBV7-2 and TRBJ2-1, with 10 bases identical to TRBD2. Germline V gene sequence: CDR1 SGHTA, CDR2 FQGNSA. V lost 1 base and J lost 0; bases outside the gene matches: 3. The CDR3 consists of 17 residues. Full variable domain (outside the CDR3, taken from reference TRBV7-2 and TRBJ2-1): GAGVSQSPSNKVTEKGKDVELRCDPISGHTALYWYRQSLGQGLEFLIYFQGNSAPDKSGLPSDRFSAERTGGSVSTLTIQRTQQEDSAVYLCASSLGLAGFSYNEQFFGPGTRLTVL.

This clonotype occurred many times. This chain uses TRBV7-2 with TRBJ1-2; D is undetermined. This CDR3 spans 14 amino acids. From germline, CDR1 is SGHTA and CDR2 FQGNSA. The V and J ends lost 0 bases and 6 bases respectively, with 11 bases between them. The CDR3 loop is CASSLADRVHGYTF. In DNA form, the CDR3 reads TGTGCCAGCAGCTTAGCGGATCGGGTTCATGGCTACACCTTC.

This clonotype has a single count. This chain joins TRBV5-1 and TRBJ1-2, with D perhaps matching TRBD1 (5 bases). Per germline, CDR1 SGHRS and CDR2 YFSETQ. Trimming left V 0 bases short and J 7 bases short, with 16 bases between. The CDR3 has 15 residues. DNA of the CDR3: TGCGCCAGCAGCTTGGGGGCCGGGACGGACTTTGGCTACACCTTC. As protein: CASSLGAGTDFGYTF.

This clonotype was counted ten times or more. The rearrangement links TRBV7-2 to TRBJ2-5, with TRBD2 matching 7 bases. V lost 4 bases to trimming and J lost 1 base; unmatched junction nucleotides: 6. This CDR3 has 15 amino acids. Germline CDR1 reads SGHTA; CDR2 reads FQGNSA. The CDR3 region is CASSSSGDFQETQYF. Here the CDR3 DNA reads TGTGCCAGCAGCTCCAGCGGGGATTTCCAAGAGACCCAGTACTTC. The whole variable domain, remainder taken from reference TRBV7-2 and TRBJ2-5, is GAGVSQSPSNKVTEKGKDVELRCDPISGHTALYWYRQSLGQGLEFLIYFQGNSAPDKSGLPSDRFSAERTGGSVSTLTIQRTQQEDSAVYLCASSSSGDFQETQYFGPGTRLLVL.

The V gene is TRBV6-1, the J gene TRBJ2-2; D tentatively fits TRBD1 or TRBD2 (5 bases each). CDR3 length: 17 residues. Trimming stripped 5 bases from V and 5 bases from J, with 21 bases between. From germline, CDR1 is MNHNS and CDR2 SASEGT. The chain's CDR3 is CASSRDPGSRLTGELFF. Here the CDR3 DNA reads TGTGCCAGCAGTCGGGACCCGGGGAGCCGGTTAACCGGGGAGCTGTTTTTT.

This clonotype was observed at least ten times. The rearrangement links TRBV7-8 to TRBJ2-1, with D possibly matching TRBD2 (6 bases). V dropped 2 bases and J dropped 9 bases, with 23 bases sitting between them. Germline V lookup: CDR1 SGHVS, CDR2 FQNEAQ. The CDR3 spans 17 residues. CDR3 residues: CASSLWFRERPRGEQFF. The CDR3 bases are TGTGCCAGCAGCTTATGGTTCCGGGAGAGGCCGAGGGGTGAGCAGTTCTTC.

This clonotype was seen many times. This chain uses TRBV7-9 with TRBJ2-3; the match to TRBD1 covers 8 bases. J was trimmed by 0 bases and V by 5 bases; bases with no gene match: 10. Germline assignment: CDR1 SEHNR and CDR2 FQNEAQ (reference sequence). The CDR3 consists of 17 residues. CDR3 sequence reads: CASSPPRTGTSTDTQYF. In DNA, the CDR3 is TGTGCCAGCAGCCCACCTCGGACAGGGACTAGCACAGATACGCAGTATTTT.

Many counts were recorded for this clonotype. This rearrangement joins TRBV28 to TRBJ2-1; 12 bases are shared with TRBD2. Unmatched junction bases numbered 13, after V lost 3 bases and J lost 10 bases. CDR1 is MDHEN and CDR2 is SYDVKM in the germline V gene. This CDR3 is built from 17 residues. The CDR3 DNA reads as TGTGCCAGCAGTTTCATGTTTCCGACTAGCGGGAGAGAGGAGCAGTTCTTC. Amino acids: CASSFMFPTSGREEQFF.